These 25 T cell receptor beta chains came from one sample sequenced in a study of CD8 T cells in ankylosing spondylitis. Findings and caveats of the study: The study identified a TCR beta motif of under ten highly homologous variants that appeared characteristic of ankylosing spondylitis blood.

These TCRs are of unknown antigen specificity. TCRdb processed the 5' RACE reads anew with MiXCR; each CDR3 protein has one entry. The sample has about 460,000 distinct CDR3 sequences, roughly 5.2% seen once; the top ten hold under 4.5%. Source material: blood, either unsorted or a sorted T cell fraction (not recorded which). These receptor sequences come from a male donor with ankylosing spondylitis.

This clonotype was recorded at least ten times. J is TRBJ2-7 and V is TRBV5-1; TRBD1 is a possible D gene (6 bases). This CDR3 has 13 residues. The V gene lost 4 bases and the J gene lost 5 bases, with 13 bases spanning the gap. Per germline, CDR1 SGHRS and CDR2 YFSETQ. The CDR3 sequence is CASSTTGFDEQYF. CDR3 sequence (DNA): TGCGCCAGCAGCACTACAGGGTTCGACGAGCAGTACTTC.

This clonotype has ten or more counts. This rearrangement joins TRBV5-1 to TRBJ2-3; 8 nucleotides match TRBD2. V shed 4 bases and J 3 bases; nucleotides not matched to a gene: 7. Germline CDR1 is SGHRS and CDR2 is YFSETQ. This CDR3 is 15 amino acids long. Here the CDR3 reads CASSQGLVGTDTQYF. The CDR3 DNA is TGCGCCAGCAGCCAGGGACTAGTGGGAACAGATACGCAGTATTTT.

This clonotype was detected many times. This chain connects TRBV9 to TRBJ2-2; D unresolved. V shed 4 bases and J shed 6 bases, with 10 bases lying between them. CDR1 and CDR2 (germline): SGDLS, YYNGEE. This CDR3 has 13 amino acids. The CDR3 loop is CASSTRRAGELFF. CDR3 nucleotide sequence: TGTGCCAGCAGCACACGGAGAGCCGGGGAGCTGTTTTTT. Full variable domain (outside the CDR3, taken from reference TRBV9 and TRBJ2-2): DSGVTQTPKHLITATGQRVTLRCSPRSGDLSVYWYQQSLDQGLQFLIQYYNGEERAKGNILERFSAQQFPDLHSELNLSSLELGDSALYFCASSTRRAGELFFGEGSRLTVL.

This clonotype has at least ten counts. V usage is TRBV20-1 and J usage is TRBJ2-5; D not certain. The CDR3 is 15 amino acids. Germline V gene sequence: CDR1 DFQATT, CDR2 SNEGSKA (reference sequence). Between the trimmed V and J ends, which lost 6 bases and 0 bases, there was a span of 17 bases. Here the CDR3 reads CSAGDGRLYQETQYF. In DNA form, the CDR3 reads TGCAGTGCAGGAGACGGCCGTCTGTACCAAGAGACCCAGTACTTC.

This clonotype has at least ten counts. This chain connects TRBV27 to TRBJ2-2, with D unclear. The CDR3 sequence is 14 residues long. From germline, CDR1 is MNHEY and CDR2 SMNVEV (reference sequence). V lost 5 bases, J lost 1 base, and 8 bases lay in between. CDR3: CASSRVLNTGELFF. DNA for the CDR3: TGTGCCAGCAGTCGGGTCCTGAACACCGGGGAGCTGTTTTTT.

This clonotype was seen ten or more times. The chain uses TRBV6-2 or TRBV6-3 and TRBJ1-1; D is uncertain. Germline values: CDR1 MNHEY, CDR2 SVGEGT. This CDR3 region has 13 residues. V was shortened by 4 bases and J by 2 bases, with 8 bases between the two germline ends. The CDR3 here is CASSWFRNTEAFF. The DNA for the CDR3 is TGTGCCAGCAGTTGGTTTCGAAACACTGAAGCTTTCTTT.

This clonotype was recorded a few times. The chain combines TRBV6-1 with TRBJ2-2; 7 bases line up with TRBD2. This CDR3 is 16 amino acids long. Germline trimming cut 4 bases from V and 6 bases from J; bases unmatched to any gene: 11. The V gene's germline CDR1 is MNHNS and CDR2 SASEGT. The CDR3 region has the DNA TGTGCCAGCAGTGCACGCGGGGGAGATCTGGCCGGGGAGCTGTTTTTT. The encoded protein is CASSARGGDLAGELFF.

The CDR3 spells CASSQDRKRRVYF. CDR3 coding DNA: TGCGCCAGCAGCCAAGATCGGAAGCGGCGGGTGTACTTC. The chain employs TRBV4-1 and TRBJ2-5; D perhaps matches TRBD2 (5 bases). Trimming cost V 0 bases and J 13 bases, with 15 bases left between them. There are 13 residues in the CDR3. Germline CDR1 MGHRA, CDR2 YSYEKL.

A few counts support this clonotype. The V call is TRBV7-2, the J call TRBJ2-3; possibly TRBD1 for D (6 bases). Germline CDR1 is SGHTA and CDR2 is FQGNSA. The CDR3 length is 16 residues. V shed 5 bases and J shed 6 bases, with 21 bases lying between them. The CDR3 DNA reads as TGTGCCAGCAGCCGTAGGGGGAGTGAGGTCGGGGATACGCAGTATTTT. Translated, it gives CASSRRGSEVGDTQYF.

This clonotype was seen many times. The V gene is TRBV12-3 or TRBV12-4, the J gene TRBJ2-3, with TRBD1 as a possible D gene (6 bases). The CDR3 has 15 residues. Trimming shortened V by 7 bases and J by 0 bases, and 14 bases separated the two germline ends. The CDR3 sequence is CASNPLGGSTDTQYF. In nucleotides, the CDR3 is TGTGCCAGCAACCCACTAGGGGGAAGCACAGATACGCAGTATTTT.

The chain has TRBV28 and TRBJ1-4; the match to TRBD1 covers 7 bases. This CDR3 spans 14 amino acids. Trimming cost V 6 bases and J 4 bases; bases outside gene matches: 5. Germline CDR1 reads MDHEN; CDR2 reads SYDVKM. In DNA, the CDR3 is TGTGCCAGCAGCTCGGGACAGCGTAATGAAAAACTGTTTTTT. Its translation is CASSSGQRNEKLFF. Combining the CDR3 with reference TRBV28 and TRBJ1-4 gives the whole variable domain DVKVTQSSRYLVKRTGEKVFLECVQDMDHENMFWYRQDPGLGLRLIYFSYDVKMKEKGDIPEGYSVSREKKERFSLILESASTNQTSMYLCASSSGQRNEKLFFGSGTQLSVL.

This clonotype was picked up many times. The chain combines TRBV9 with TRBJ2-3; 7 nucleotides line up with TRBD2. Looked up from germline, CDR1 is SGDLS and CDR2 is YYNGEE. Trimming at V came to 3 bases and at J to 0 bases, leaving 7 bases not matched to a gene. The CDR3 runs 16 residues. The CDR3 sequence is CASSEMARGSTDTQYF. In nucleotides, the CDR3 is TGTGCCAGCAGCGAGATGGCGCGGGGGAGCACAGATACGCAGTATTTT.

This clonotype was found many times. The V gene is TRBV29-1, the J gene TRBJ2-5; maybe TRBD2 (5 bases). CDR1 and CDR2 (germline): SQVTM, ANQGSEA. V gave up 3 bases and J gave up 5 bases, with 13 bases separating them. This CDR3 is 13 amino acids long. Written as DNA, the CDR3 is TGCAGCGTTGATGTCGGGGTCATCGAGACCCAGTACTTC. Encoded protein: CSVDVGVIETQYF.

This clonotype appeared many times. The J gene is TRBJ2-2, the V gene TRBV20-1, with TRBD1 identical over 8 bases. J gave up 1 base and V 5 bases, and 3 bases lay outside the gene matches. CDR1 and CDR2 from the germline V gene are DFQATT and SNEGSKA (reference sequence). The CDR3 runs 14 residues. In DNA, the CDR3 is TGCAGTGCTTATGACAGGGGGAACACCGGGGAGCTGTTTTTT. Translating gives CSAYDRGNTGELFF.

The chain carries TRBV28 and TRBJ1-1; possibly TRBD1 for D (6 bases). Germline CDR1 reads MDHEN; CDR2 reads SYDVKM. The CDR3 consists of 15 residues. V was trimmed by 5 bases and J by 7 bases, leaving 20 bases between them. The CDR3 sequence: CASSPDRLTFGEAFF. Here the CDR3 DNA reads TGTGCCAGCAGTCCCGACAGGTTGACCTTTGGTGAAGCTTTCTTT.

This clonotype has ten or more counts. The rearrangement links TRBV9 to TRBJ2-6; D is undetermined. Germline CDR1 reads SGDLS; CDR2 reads YYNGEE. This CDR3 contains 14 residues. The germline V and J ends were trimmed by 1 base and 7 bases, with 9 bases remaining between them. The CDR3 nucleotides read TGTGCCAGCAGCGTACTACCGGTCGCCAACGTCCTGACTTTC. Protein sequence: CASSVLPVANVLTF.

This clonotype was recorded many times. The chain couples TRBV4-2 to TRBJ1-2; TRBD1 matches at 12 bases. This CDR3 contains 15 residues. Trimming removed 5 bases from V and 7 bases from J; junction bases left unmatched: 8. Germline-derived CDR1 and CDR2 are LGHNA and YNFKEQ. CDR3 bases: TGTGCCAGCAGCGGAGCGGGACAGGGGGCTCTTGGCTACACCTTC. This sequence encodes CASSGAGQGALGYTF.

This clonotype was counted ten times or more. The V gene is TRBV5-6, the J gene TRBJ1-1; TRBD1 might be the D (6 bases). Trimming removed 3 bases from V and 4 bases from J, with 10 bases in between. The CDR3 is 13 amino acids. The germline CDR1 and CDR2 sequences are SGHDT and YYEEEE. CDR3 protein: CASSWTVTTEAFF. The CDR3 nucleotides read TGTGCCAGCAGCTGGACAGTTACCACTGAAGCTTTCTTT. Variable domain in full (rest from reference TRBV5-6 and TRBJ1-1): DAGVTQSPTHLIKTRGQQVTLRCSPKSGHDTVSWYQQALGQGPQFIFQYYEEEERQRGNFPDRFSGHQFPNYSSELNVNALLLGDSALYLCASSWTVTTEAFFGQGTRLTVV.

This clonotype occurred many times. The V and J genes are TRBV18 and TRBJ1-2; 8 bases are a match to TRBD1. Trimming at V came to 3 bases and at J to 5 bases, leaving 8 bases not matched to a gene. The CDR3 totals 15 residues. From germline, CDR1 is KGHSH and CDR2 LQKENI. The CDR3 loop is CASSPGQGFGYGYTF. In DNA form, the CDR3 reads TGTGCCAGCTCACCTGGACAGGGTTTTGGGTATGGCTACACCTTC.

This clonotype was counted many times. This chain joins TRBV4-1 and TRBJ2-1; 9 bases are shared with TRBD1. J was trimmed by 4 bases and V by 4 bases; bases with no gene match: 5. CDR1 is MGHRA and CDR2 is YSYEKL in the germline V gene. This CDR3 is built from 15 residues. The CDR3 loop is CASSPGQGLYNEQFF. CDR3 nucleotide sequence: TGCGCCAGCAGCCCAGGACAGGGGCTTTACAATGAGCAGTTCTTC.

This clonotype was counted ten times or more. V gene TRBV15 combines with J gene TRBJ1-5; possibly TRBD1 for D (6 bases). The CDR3 is 16 residues long. V lost 5 bases to trimming and J lost 3 bases, with 17 bases between them. The V gene's germline CDR1 is LNHNV and CDR2 YYDKDF (reference sequence). In DNA form, the CDR3 reads TGTGCCACCAGCCGCAACCGGGACACACTCAATCAGCCCCAGCATTTT. Translation: CATSRNRDTLNQPQHF.

This clonotype was recorded many times. The V gene is TRBV20-1, the J gene TRBJ2-3; the D is unclear. Germline-derived CDR1 and CDR2 are DFQATT and SNEGSKA (reference sequence). Trimming took off 0 bases at V and 2 bases at J, with 6 bases between the two ends. The CDR3 sequence is 13 residues long. The CDR3, as DNA: TGCAGTGCTAGAGAGGAGATCACAGATACGCAGTATTTT. It yields the protein CSAREEITDTQYF.

This clonotype has at least ten counts. V and J are TRBV20-1 and TRBJ2-7; D unclear. This CDR3 contains 12 residues. Trimming cost V 6 bases and J 0 bases, with 9 bases left between them. The germline gives CDR1 DFQATT, CDR2 SNEGSKA (reference sequence). The CDR3 region has the DNA TGCAGTGCCGAGACGGGCTCCTACGAGCAGTACTTC. This gives the protein CSAETGSYEQYF.

This clonotype was recorded many times. The V and J genes are TRBV6-2 or TRBV6-3 and TRBJ1-5; the D gene is possibly TRBD1 (6 bases). This CDR3 has 14 amino acids. V lost 6 bases and J 3 bases, leaving 12 bases between the germline ends. The V gene's germline CDR1 is MNHEY and CDR2 SVGEGT. CDR3 DNA: TGTGCCAGCAGCTTTACAGGGTTCAATCAGCCCCAGCATTTT. This sequence encodes CASSFTGFNQPQHF.

V gene TRBV20-1 combines with J gene TRBJ2-3; D is undetermined. V was trimmed by 5 bases and J by 2 bases, leaving 8 bases between them. Germline V gene lookup returns CDR1 DFQATT and CDR2 SNEGSKA (reference sequence). The CDR3 sequence is 12 residues long. This CDR3 reads CSAELTTDTQYF. DNA of the CDR3: TGCAGTGCTGAACTAACCACAGATACGCAGTATTTT.